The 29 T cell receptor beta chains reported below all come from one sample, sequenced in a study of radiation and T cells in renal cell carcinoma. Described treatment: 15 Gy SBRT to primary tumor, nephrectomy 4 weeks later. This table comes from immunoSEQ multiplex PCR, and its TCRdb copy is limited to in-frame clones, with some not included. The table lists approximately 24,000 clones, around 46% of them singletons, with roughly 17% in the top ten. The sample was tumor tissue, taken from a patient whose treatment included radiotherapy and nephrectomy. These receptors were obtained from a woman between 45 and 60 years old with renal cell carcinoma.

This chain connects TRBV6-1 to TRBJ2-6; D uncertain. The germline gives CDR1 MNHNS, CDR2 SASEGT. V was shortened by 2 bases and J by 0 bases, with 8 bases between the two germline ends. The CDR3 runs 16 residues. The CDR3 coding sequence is TGTGCCAGCAGTGAATGGCCTAACTCTGGGGCCAACGTCCTGACTTTC. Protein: CASSEWPNSGANVLTF.

The CDR3 coding sequence is TGTGCCAGCAGCACCCACCATGGATCCACTGAAGCTTTCTTT. Its protein product is CASSTHHGSTEAFF. The genes are TRBV14 and TRBJ1-1; no firm D call. CDR3 size: 14 residues. Trimming removed 5 bases from V and 4 bases from J, with 14 bases in between. Germline V gene sequence: CDR1 SGHDN, CDR2 FVKESK.

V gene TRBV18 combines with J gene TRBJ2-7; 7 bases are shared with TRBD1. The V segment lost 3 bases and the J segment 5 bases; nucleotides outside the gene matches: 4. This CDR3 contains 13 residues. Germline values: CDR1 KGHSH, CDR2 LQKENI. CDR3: CASSPQTGNEQYF. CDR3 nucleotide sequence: TGTGCCAGCTCACCGCAGACAGGGAACGAGCAGTACTTC.

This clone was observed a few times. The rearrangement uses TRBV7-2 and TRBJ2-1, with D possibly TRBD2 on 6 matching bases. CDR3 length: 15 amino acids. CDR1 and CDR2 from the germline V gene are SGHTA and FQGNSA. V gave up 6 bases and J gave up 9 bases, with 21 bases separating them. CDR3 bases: TGTGCCAGCAGTCCCCTCGGGGCCGCCGGGGGTGAGCAGTTCTTC. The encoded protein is CASSPLGAAGGEQFF.

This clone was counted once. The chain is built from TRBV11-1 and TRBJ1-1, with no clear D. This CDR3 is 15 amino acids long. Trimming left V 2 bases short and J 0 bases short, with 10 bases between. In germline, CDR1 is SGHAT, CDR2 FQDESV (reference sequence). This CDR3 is CASSLQRYMNTEAFF. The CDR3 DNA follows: TGTGCCAGCAGCTTACAAAGGTACATGAACACTGAAGCTTTCTTT.

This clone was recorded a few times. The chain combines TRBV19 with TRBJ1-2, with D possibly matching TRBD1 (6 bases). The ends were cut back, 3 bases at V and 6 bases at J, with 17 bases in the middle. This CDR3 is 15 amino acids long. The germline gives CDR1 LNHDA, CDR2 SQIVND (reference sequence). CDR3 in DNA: TGTGCCAGTAGTATTTCCCCACAGGGTCTGCATGGCTACACCTTC. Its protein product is CASSISPQGLHGYTF.

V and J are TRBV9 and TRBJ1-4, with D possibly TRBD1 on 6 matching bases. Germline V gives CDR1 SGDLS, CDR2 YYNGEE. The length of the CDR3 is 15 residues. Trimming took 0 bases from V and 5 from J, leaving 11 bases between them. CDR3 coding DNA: TGTGCCAGCAGCGTAGCGGGCAGGGGCAATGAAAAACTGTTTTTT. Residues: CASSVAGRGNEKLFF.

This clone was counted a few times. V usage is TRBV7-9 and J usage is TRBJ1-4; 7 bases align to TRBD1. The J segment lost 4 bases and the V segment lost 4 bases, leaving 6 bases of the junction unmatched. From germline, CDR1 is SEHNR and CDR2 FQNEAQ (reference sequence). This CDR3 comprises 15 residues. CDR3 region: CASSSGQAFNEKLFF. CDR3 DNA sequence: TGTGCCAGCAGCTCTGGACAGGCCTTTAATGAAAAACTGTTTTTT.

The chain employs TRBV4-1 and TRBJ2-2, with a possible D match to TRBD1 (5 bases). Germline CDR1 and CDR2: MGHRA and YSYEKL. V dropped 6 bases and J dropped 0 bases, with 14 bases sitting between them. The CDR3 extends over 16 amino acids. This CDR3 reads CASSLRQPPNTGELFF. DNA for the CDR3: TGCGCCAGCAGTCTCAGACAGCCACCGAACACCGGGGAGCTGTTTTTT.

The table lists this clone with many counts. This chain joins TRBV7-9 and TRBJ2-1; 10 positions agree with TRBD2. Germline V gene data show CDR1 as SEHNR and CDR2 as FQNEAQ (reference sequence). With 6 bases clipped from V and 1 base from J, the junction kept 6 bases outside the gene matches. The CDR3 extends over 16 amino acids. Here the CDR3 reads CASRASGGPSYNEQFF. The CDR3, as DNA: TGTGCCAGCAGAGCTAGCGGGGGACCTTCCTACAATGAGCAGTTCTTC.

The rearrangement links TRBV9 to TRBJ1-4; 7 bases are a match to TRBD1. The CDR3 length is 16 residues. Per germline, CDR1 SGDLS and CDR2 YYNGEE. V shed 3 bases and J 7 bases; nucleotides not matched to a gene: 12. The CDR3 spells CASSARRQGGREKLFF. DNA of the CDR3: TGTGCCAGCAGCGCCCGAAGACAGGGAGGACGTGAAAAACTGTTTTTT.

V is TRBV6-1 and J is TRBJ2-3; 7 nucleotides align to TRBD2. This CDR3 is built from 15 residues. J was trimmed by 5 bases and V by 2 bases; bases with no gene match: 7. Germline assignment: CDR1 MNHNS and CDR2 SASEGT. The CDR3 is CASSENRWGGDTQYF. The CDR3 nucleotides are TGTGCCAGCAGTGAAAACAGGTGGGGGGGAGATACGCAGTATTTT.

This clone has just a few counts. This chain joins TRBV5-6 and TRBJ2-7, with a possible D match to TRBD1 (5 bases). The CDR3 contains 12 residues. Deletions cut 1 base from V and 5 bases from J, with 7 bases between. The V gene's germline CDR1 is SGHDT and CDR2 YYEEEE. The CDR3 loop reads CASSLLGDEQYF. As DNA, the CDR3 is TGTGCCAGCAGCTTGTTAGGGGACGAGCAGTACTTC.

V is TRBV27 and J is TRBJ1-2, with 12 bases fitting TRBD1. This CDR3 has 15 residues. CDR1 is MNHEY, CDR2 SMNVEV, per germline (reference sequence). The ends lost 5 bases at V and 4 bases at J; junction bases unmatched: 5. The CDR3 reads CASSGDRGHLYGYTF. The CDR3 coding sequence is TGTGCCAGCAGTGGGGACAGGGGGCACCTCTATGGCTACACCTTC.

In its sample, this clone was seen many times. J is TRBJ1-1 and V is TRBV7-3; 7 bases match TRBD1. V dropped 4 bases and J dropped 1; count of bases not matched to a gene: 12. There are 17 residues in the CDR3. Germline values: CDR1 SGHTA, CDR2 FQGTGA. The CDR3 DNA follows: TGTGCCAGCAGCTCCCAGCCGGGACAGACTCCGAACACTGAAGCTTTCTTT. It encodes CASSSQPGQTPNTEAFF. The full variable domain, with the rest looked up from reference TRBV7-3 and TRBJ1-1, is GAGVSQTPSNKVTEKGKYVELRCDPISGHTALYWYRQSLGQGPEFLIYFQGTGAADDSGLPNDRFFAVRPEGSVSTLKIQRTERGDSAVYLCASSSQPGQTPNTEAFFGQGTRLTVV.

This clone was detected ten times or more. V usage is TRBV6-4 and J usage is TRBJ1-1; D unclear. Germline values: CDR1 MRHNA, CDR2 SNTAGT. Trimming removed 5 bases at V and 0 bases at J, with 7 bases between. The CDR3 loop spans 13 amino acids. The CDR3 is CASSSSMNTEAFF. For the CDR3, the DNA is TGTGCCAGCAGTAGCTCCATGAACACTGAAGCTTTCTTT.

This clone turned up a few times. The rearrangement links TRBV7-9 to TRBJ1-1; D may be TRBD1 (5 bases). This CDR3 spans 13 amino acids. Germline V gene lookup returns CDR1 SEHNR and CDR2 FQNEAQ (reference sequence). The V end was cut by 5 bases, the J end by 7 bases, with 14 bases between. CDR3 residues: CASSPWGEGEAFF. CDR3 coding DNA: TGTGCCAGCAGCCCATGGGGGGAGGGTGAAGCTTTCTTT.

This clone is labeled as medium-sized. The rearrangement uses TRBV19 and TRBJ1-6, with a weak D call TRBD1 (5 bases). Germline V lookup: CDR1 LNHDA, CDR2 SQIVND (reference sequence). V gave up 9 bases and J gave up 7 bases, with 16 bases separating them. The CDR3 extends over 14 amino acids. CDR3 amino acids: CASNPRVPNSPLHF. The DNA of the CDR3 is TGTGCCAGCAATCCCAGGGTACCCAATTCACCCCTCCACTTT.

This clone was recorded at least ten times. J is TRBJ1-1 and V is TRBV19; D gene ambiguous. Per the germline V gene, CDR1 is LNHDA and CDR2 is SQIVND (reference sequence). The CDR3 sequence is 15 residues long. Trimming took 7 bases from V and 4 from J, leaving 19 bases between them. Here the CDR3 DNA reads TGTGCCAGTAAAGAGTCAAGCAGTCCAGTCACTGAAGCTTTCTTT. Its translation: CASKESSSPVTEAFF.

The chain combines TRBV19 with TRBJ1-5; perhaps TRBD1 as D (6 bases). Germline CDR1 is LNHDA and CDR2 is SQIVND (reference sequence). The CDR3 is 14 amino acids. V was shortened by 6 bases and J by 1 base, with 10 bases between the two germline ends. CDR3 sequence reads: CASRGQSSNQPQHF. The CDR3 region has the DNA TGTGCCAGTAGAGGACAGTCAAGCAATCAGCCCCAGCATTTT.

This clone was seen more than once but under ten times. CDR3 nucleotides: TGTGCCAGCTCACCTACGGGACTAGATCGGGGCGAGCAGTACTTC. Protein: CASSPTGLDRGEQYF. The chain carries TRBV18 and TRBJ2-7; 8 nucleotides agree with TRBD2. The J segment lost 6 bases and the V segment lost 3 bases, leaving 10 bases of the junction unmatched. Per germline, CDR1 KGHSH and CDR2 LQKENI. The CDR3 covers 15 residues.

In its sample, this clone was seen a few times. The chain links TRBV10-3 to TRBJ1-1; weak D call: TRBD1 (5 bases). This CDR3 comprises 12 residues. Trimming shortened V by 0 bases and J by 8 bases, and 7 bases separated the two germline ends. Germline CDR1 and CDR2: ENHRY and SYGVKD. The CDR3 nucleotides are TGTGCCATCAGTGAGTCAGCAGGGGAAGCTTTCTTT. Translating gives CAISESAGEAFF.

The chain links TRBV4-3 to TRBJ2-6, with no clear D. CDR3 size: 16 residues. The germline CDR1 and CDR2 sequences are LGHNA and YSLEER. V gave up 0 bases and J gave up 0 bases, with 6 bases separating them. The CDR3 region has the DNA TGCGCCAGCAGCCAAGATAGGTTCTCTGGGGCCAACGTCCTGACTTTC. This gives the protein CASSQDRFSGANVLTF.

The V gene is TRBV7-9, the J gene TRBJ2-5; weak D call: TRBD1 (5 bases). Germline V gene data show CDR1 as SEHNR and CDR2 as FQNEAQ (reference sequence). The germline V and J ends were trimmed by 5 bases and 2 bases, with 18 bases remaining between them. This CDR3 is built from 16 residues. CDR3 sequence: CASSLTTWGTQETQYF. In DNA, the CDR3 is TGTGCCAGCAGCCTGACAACCTGGGGCACACAAGAGACCCAGTACTTC.

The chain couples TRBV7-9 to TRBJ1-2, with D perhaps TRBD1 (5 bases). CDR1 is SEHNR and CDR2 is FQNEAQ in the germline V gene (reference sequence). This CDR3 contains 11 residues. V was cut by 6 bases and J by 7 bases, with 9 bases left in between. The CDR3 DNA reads TGTGCCAGCAGGGGTCAGGGTGGCTACACCTTC. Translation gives CASRGQGGYTF.

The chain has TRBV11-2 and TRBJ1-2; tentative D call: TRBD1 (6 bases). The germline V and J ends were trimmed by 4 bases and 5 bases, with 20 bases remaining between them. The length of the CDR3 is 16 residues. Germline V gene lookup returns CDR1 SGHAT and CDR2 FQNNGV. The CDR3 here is CASSSRDRLPLYGYTF. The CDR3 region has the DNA TGTGCCAGCAGCTCCCGAGACAGGCTACCTCTGTATGGCTACACCTTC.

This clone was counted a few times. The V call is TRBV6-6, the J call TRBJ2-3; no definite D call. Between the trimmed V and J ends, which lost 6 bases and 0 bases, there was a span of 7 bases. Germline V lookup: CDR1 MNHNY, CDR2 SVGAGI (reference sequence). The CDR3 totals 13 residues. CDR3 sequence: CASSQRSTDTQYF. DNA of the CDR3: TGTGCCAGCAGCCAAAGAAGCACAGATACGCAGTATTTT.

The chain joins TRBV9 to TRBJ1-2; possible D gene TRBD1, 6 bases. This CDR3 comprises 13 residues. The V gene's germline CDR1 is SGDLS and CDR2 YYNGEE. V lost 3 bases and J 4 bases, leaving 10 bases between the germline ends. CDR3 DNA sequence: TGTGCCAGCAGCGACAGGGTAGGCTATGGCTACACCTTC. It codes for CASSDRVGYGYTF.

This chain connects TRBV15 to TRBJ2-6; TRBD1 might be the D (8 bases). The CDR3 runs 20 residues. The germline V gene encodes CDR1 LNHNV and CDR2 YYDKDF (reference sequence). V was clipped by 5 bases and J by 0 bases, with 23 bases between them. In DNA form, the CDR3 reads TGTGCCACCAGCGGGGGGGACTGGACAGGGATGAGCTCTGGGGCCAACGTCCTGACTTTC. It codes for CATSGGDWTGMSSGANVLTF.